The clone carrying this T cell receptor (beta chain) appeared a few times. The record originates from a study of response to subunit inactivated influenza vaccine. TCRdb reanalysed the RT-PCR reads using MiXCR and keeps one entry per CDR3 protein. The table has roughly 170,000 distinct CDR3 sequences, around a tenth seen once. Looked up from germline, CDR1 is MNHNS and CDR2 is SASEGT. This CDR3 region has 14 residues. Trimming removed 8 bases from V and 1 base from J; junction bases left unmatched: 6. The clonotype comes from a man in his fifties who received an inactivated influenza vaccine. The chain is built from TRBV6-1 and TRBJ2-7; 9 bases are shared with TRBD2. This specimen consisted of non-naive T cells sorted from PBMCs, obtained on the day of vaccination. CDR3 nucleotide sequence: TGTGCCAGCCCCGCTAGCGGGACTTCCTACGAGCAGTACTTC. Translation gives CASPASGTSYEQYF.